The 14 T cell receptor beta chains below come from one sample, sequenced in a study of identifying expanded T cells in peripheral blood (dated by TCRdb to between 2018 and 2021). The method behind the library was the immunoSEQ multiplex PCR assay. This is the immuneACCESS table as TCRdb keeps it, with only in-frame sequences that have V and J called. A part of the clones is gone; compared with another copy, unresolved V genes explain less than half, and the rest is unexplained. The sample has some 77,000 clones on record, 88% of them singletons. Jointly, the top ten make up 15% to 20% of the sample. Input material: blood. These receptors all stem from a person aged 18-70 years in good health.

CDR3 in DNA: TGTGCCAGTAGTACCCGGGGCGGGAACACTGAAGCTTTCTTT. Translated: CASSTRGGNTEAFF. The chain employs TRBV19 and TRBJ1-1; D is perhaps TRBD1 (5 bases). V was cut by 4 bases and J by 1 base, with 10 bases left in between. CDR3 length: 14 residues. Germline V gives CDR1 LNHDA, CDR2 SQIVND (reference sequence).

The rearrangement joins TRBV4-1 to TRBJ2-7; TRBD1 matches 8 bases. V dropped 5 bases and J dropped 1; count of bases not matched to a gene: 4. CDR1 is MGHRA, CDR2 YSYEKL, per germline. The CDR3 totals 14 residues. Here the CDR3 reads CASSAGQGSYEQYF. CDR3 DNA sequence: TGCGCCAGCAGCGCTGGACAGGGTTCCTACGAGCAGTACTTC.

Here the CDR3 reads CASTNYQGWDGYTF. The CDR3 nucleotides are TGTGCCAGCACCAACTATCAAGGGTGGGATGGCTACACCTTC. The chain is built from TRBV6-5 and TRBJ1-2; no firm D call. This CDR3 has 14 amino acids. Germline CDR1 and CDR2: MNHEY and SVGAGI. Trimming removed 7 bases from V and 6 bases from J, with 18 bases in between.

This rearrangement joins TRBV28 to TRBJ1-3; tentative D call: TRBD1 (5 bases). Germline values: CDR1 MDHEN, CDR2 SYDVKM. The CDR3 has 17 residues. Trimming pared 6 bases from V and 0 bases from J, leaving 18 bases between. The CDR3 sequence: CASSQPGQPSSGNTIYF. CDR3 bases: TGTGCCAGCAGCCAACCGGGGCAGCCGAGCTCTGGAAACACCATATATTTT.

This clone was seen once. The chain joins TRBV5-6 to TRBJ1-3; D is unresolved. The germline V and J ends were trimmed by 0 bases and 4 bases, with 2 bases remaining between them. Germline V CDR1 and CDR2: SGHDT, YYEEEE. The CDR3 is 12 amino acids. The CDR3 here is CASSLGGNTIYF. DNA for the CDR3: TGTGCCAGCAGCTTGGGAGGAAACACCATATATTTT.

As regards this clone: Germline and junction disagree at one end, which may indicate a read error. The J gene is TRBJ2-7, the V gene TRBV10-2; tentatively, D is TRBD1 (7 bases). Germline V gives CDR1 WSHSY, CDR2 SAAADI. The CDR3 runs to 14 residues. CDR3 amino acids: CASSESDRDFEQYF. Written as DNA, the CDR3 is TGCGCCAGCAGCGAGTCCGACAGGGACTTCGAGCAGTACTTC.

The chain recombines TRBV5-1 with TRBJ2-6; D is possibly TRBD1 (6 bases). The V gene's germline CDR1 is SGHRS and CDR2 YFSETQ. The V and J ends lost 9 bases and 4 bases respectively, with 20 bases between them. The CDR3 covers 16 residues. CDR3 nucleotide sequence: TGCGCCACCCAGAAGGGGGACGATCCAGGGGCCAACGTCCTGACTTTC. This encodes CATQKGDDPGANVLTF. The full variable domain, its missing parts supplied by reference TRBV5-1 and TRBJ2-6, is KAGVTQTPRYLIKTRGQQVTLSCSPISGHRSVSWYQQTPGQGLQFLFEYFSETQRNKGNFPGRFSGRQFSNSRSEMNVSTLELGDSALYLCATQKGDDPGANVLTFGAGSRLTVL.

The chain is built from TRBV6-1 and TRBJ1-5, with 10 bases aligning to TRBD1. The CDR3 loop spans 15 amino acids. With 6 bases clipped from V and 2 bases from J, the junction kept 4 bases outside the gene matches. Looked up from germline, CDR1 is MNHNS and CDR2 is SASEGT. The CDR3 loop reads CASRHGTGGNQPQHF. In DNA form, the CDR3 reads TGTGCCAGCAGACACGGGACAGGGGGCAATCAGCCCCAGCATTTT.

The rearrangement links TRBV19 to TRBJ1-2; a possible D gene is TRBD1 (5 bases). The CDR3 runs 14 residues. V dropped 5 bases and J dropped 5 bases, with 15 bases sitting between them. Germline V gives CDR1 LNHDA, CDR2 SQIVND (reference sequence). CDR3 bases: TGTGCCAGTAGTCCGACAACGGGGGGATATGGCTACACCTTC. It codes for CASSPTTGGYGYTF.

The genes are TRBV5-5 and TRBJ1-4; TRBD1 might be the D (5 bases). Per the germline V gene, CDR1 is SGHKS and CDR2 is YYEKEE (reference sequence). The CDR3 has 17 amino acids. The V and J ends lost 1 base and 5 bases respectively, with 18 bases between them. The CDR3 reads CASSLIQGRIRNEKLFF. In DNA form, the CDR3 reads TGTGCCAGCAGCTTGATCCAGGGTCGTATCAGAAATGAAAAACTGTTTTTT.

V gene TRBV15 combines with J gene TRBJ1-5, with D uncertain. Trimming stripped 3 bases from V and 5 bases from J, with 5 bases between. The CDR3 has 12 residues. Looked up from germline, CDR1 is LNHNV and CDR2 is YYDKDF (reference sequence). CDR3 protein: CATSRQDQPQHF. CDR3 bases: TGTGCCACCAGCAGGCAGGATCAGCCCCAGCATTTT.

Here the CDR3 reads CASSQLQGVDTQYF. The CDR3 region has the DNA TGTGCCAGCAGCCAACTGCAGGGGGTTGACACGCAGTATTTT. The chain uses TRBV14 and TRBJ2-3; the match to TRBD1 covers 7 bases. CDR3 length equals 14 residues. Germline assignment: CDR1 SGHDN and CDR2 FVKESK. The V gene end was trimmed by 2 bases and the J gene end by 9 bases; junction bases not matched to a gene: 8.

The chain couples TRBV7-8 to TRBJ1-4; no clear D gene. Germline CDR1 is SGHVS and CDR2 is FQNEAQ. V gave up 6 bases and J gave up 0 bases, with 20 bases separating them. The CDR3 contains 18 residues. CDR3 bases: TGTGCCAGCAGTTCCGAGAAACAGAGGATTGCAACTAATGAAAAACTGTTTTTT. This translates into CASSSEKQRIATNEKLFF.

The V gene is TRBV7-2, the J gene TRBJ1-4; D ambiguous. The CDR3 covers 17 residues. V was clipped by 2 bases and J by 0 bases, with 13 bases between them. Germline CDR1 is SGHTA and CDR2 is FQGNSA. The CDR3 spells CASSLIPGPATNEKLFF. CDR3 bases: TGTGCCAGCAGCTTAATTCCAGGCCCTGCAACTAATGAAAAACTGTTTTTT.